This TCR beta chain was sequenced for a study of blood T cell repertoires in COVID-19. Study summary: Acute-phase and convalescent COVID-19 samples originated in the United States, Italy and Spain. T cells, B-cell-depleted T cells, or PBMCs provided the cDNA or gDNA that served as material.

It was during active infection that Seattle patients were enrolled and then longitudinally followed. Per the study methods: Counts of nucleated cells, estimated from reference gene primer amplification, were obtained. The data were produced by immunoSEQ multiplex PCR, yet TCRdb's version contains in-frame clones alone and is incomplete. V and J calls and clone size are given by that table; D and trimming were obtained from the DNA. The sample carries about 97,000 clones, about 90% recorded once. V was shortened by 6 bases and J by 4 bases, with 10 bases between the two germline ends. Germline CDR1 and CDR2: SNHLY and FYNNEI. The CDR3 runs 13 residues.

Sequencing input: peripheral blood. V gene TRBV2 combines with J gene TRBJ1-3; D remains unclear. The clonotype comes from a man between 50 and 59 years old with COVID-19, enrolled during active disease. In DNA, the CDR3 is TGTGCCAGCAGGAACACATTAGGAAACACCATATATTTT. Translation: CASRNTLGNTIYF.